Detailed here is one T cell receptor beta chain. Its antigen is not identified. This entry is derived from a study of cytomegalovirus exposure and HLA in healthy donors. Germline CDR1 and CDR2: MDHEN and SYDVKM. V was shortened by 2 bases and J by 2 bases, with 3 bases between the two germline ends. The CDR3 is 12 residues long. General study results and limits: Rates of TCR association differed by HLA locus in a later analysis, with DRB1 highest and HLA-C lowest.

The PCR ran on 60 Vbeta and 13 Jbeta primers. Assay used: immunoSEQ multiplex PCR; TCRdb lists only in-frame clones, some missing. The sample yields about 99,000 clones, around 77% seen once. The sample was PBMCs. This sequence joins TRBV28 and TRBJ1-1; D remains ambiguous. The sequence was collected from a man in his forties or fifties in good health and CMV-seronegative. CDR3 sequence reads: CASSLLNTEAFF. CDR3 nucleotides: TGTGCCAGCAGTTTACTTAACACTGAAGCTTTCTTT.